This TCR beta chain was recovered during a study of early T cells in non-severe SARS-CoV-2 infection. The CDR3 length is 16 residues. The germline V gene has CDR1 SGHTA and CDR2 FQGNSA. Trimming cost V 2 bases and J 5 bases, with 18 bases left between them. A single record per CDR3 protein comes from TCRdb applying MiXCR to the 5' RACE reads. The sample has some 28,000 distinct CDR3 sequences; 9.5% to 10% are singletons. Sequencing used whole blood. The clonotype was recovered from an adult who was a healthcare worker with PCR-confirmed SARS-CoV-2 infection or an uninfected control (not recorded which). The chain is built from TRBV7-2 and TRBJ1-2, with D possibly TRBD1 on 5 matching bases. The CDR3 sequence is CASSLRGGRLLYGYTF. In DNA form, the CDR3 reads TGTGCCAGCAGCTTACGCGGGGGAAGACTTTTATATGGCTACACCTTC. The whole variable domain, filled in from reference TRBV7-2 and TRBJ1-2, reads GAGVSQSPSNKVTEKGKDVELRCDPISGHTALYWYRQSLGQGLEFLIYFQGNSAPDKSGLPSDRFSAERTGGSVSTLTIQRTQQEDSAVYLCASSLRGGRLLYGYTFGSGTRLTVV.